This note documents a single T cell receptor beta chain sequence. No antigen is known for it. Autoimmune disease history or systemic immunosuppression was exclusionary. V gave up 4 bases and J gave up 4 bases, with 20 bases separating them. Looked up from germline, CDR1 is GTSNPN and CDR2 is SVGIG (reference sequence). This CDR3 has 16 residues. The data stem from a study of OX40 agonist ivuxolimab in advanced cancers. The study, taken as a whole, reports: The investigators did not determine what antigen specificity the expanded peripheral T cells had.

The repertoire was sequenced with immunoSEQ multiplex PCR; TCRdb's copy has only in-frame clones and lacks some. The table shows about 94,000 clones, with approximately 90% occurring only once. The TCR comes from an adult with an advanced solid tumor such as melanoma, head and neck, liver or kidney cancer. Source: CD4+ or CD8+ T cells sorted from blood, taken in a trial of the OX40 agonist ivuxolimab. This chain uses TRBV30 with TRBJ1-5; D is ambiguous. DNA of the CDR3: TGTGCCTGGACCCCCAAGGGCCACGGCCCTAATCAGCCCCAGCATTTT. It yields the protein CAWTPKGHGPNQPQHF. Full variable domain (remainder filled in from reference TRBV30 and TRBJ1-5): SQTIHQWPATLVQPVGSPLSLECTVEGTSNPNLYWYRQAAGRGLQLLFYSVGIGQISSEVPQNLSASRPQDRQFILSSKKLLLSDSGFYLCAWTPKGHGPNQPQHFGDGTRLSIL.